The 27 T cell receptor beta chains presented below share a single source sample, sequenced in a study of cytomegalovirus exposure and HLA in healthy donors (TCRdb year 2017). Library generation was performed with the immunoSEQ multiplex PCR assay. A mixture of 60 forward primers for TCR Vbeta segments and 13 reverse primers for TCR Jbeta segments was used in the multiplex PCR. The table was pulled from immuneACCESS by TCRdb, which kept in-frame rearrangements only. Such tables lose some clones; where checked, under half of the loss comes from unresolved V genes, and the rest has no known cause. Within this sample are about 170,000 clones, with 70% to 90% of them counted one time only. Jointly, the top ten make up about 2.4% of the sample. Sample: PBMCs. These receptors all come from a young man in good health and CMV-seropositive.

V is TRBV7-2 and J is TRBJ1-5, with TRBD1 identical over 11 bases. The ends lost 5 bases at V and 4 bases at J; junction bases unmatched: 4. This CDR3 is 15 amino acids long. CDR1 is SGHTA and CDR2 is FQGNSA in the germline V gene. This chain's CDR3 is CASSGQGAGNQPQHF. The CDR3 nucleotides read TGTGCCAGCAGCGGACAGGGGGCGGGAAATCAGCCCCAGCATTTT.

This chain uses TRBV11-2 with TRBJ2-1; TRBD2 matches 12 bases. Trimming at V came to 5 bases and at J to 7 bases, leaving 3 bases not matched to a gene. CDR1 and CDR2 from the germline V gene are SGHAT and FQNNGV. CDR3 length equals 14 residues. In DNA, the CDR3 is TGTGCCAGCAGCCCCGGGACTAGCGGGAATGAGCAGTTCTTC. Its protein is CASSPGTSGNEQFF.

The chain combines TRBV27 with TRBJ1-1; TRBD1 agrees at 7 bases. The CDR3 has 14 residues. Germline CDR1 MNHEY, CDR2 SMNVEV (reference sequence). The ends lost 10 bases at V and 4 bases at J; junction bases unmatched: 12. CDR3 coding DNA: TGTGCCACCAGGCGGGCAGGGGGTAGCACTGAAGCTTTCTTT. Translated: CATRRAGGSTEAFF.

The count of this clone is one. Additional DNA sequences in this sample encode the identical CDR3. The chain employs TRBV18 and TRBJ2-5, with 9 bases fitting TRBD1. Trimming took 2 bases from V and 0 from J; bases not matched to a gene: 1. The CDR3 sequence is 15 residues long. CDR1 is KGHSH and CDR2 is LQKENI in the germline V gene. CDR3 in amino acids: CASSPGQGYQETQYF. The CDR3 nucleotides are TGTGCCAGCTCACCAGGACAGGGGTACCAAGAGACCCAGTACTTC.

The chain links TRBV5-6 to TRBJ1-6; 10 bases match TRBD1. J was trimmed by 10 bases and V by 3 bases; bases with no gene match: 4. The CDR3 has 14 residues. The germline V gene encodes CDR1 SGHDT and CDR2 YYEEEE. CDR3 sequence reads: CASSSGQGLSPLHF. CDR3 in DNA: TGTGCCAGCAGCTCGGGACAGGGGTTATCACCCCTCCACTTT.

The J gene is TRBJ1-1, the V gene TRBV29-1; D perhaps matches TRBD1 (5 bases). CDR1 SQVTM and CDR2 ANQGSEA come from the germline V gene. Trimming took 4 bases from V and 0 from J, leaving 12 bases between them. The CDR3 covers 14 residues. DNA of the CDR3: TGCAGCGTTGTTCACAGGCCTATGAACACTGAAGCTTTCTTT. Protein product: CSVVHRPMNTEAFF.

The V call is TRBV19, the J call TRBJ1-2; D is possibly TRBD1 (5 bases). CDR3 size: 15 residues. V gave up 1 base and J gave up 0 bases, with 9 bases separating them. Germline CDR1 is LNHDA and CDR2 is SQIVND (reference sequence). DNA for the CDR3: TGTGCCAGTAGTATAGCCCAGGGCGCTAACTATGGCTACACCTTC. Translating it yields CASSIAQGANYGYTF.

The chain uses TRBV7-3 and TRBJ1-6, with TRBD1 matching 8 bases. V lost 2 bases to trimming and J lost 6 bases; unmatched junction nucleotides: 3. This CDR3 has 15 amino acids. Germline-derived CDR1 and CDR2 are SGHTA and FQGTGA. Here the CDR3 reads CASSLGQGSNSPLHF. CDR3 DNA: TGTGCCAGCAGCTTAGGACAGGGTTCTAATTCACCCCTCCACTTT.

V gene TRBV7-9 combines with J gene TRBJ2-5; TRBD2 agrees at 7 bases. The length of the CDR3 is 14 residues. CDR1 SEHNR and CDR2 FQNEAQ come from the germline V gene (reference sequence). V was clipped by 1 base and J by 5 bases; unmatched bases: 4. In DNA form, the CDR3 reads TGTGCCAGCAGCTTAGAGCGGGGTCGGGAGACCCAGTACTTC. It encodes CASSLERGRETQYF.

V gene TRBV18 combines with J gene TRBJ1-1; possible D gene TRBD1, 5 bases. V was cut by 1 base and J by 3 bases, with 18 bases left in between. The germline V gene has CDR1 KGHSH and CDR2 LQKENI. CDR3 length: 17 amino acids. CDR3 bases: TGTGCCAGCTCACCACTCGCCAGGGCTGTGTCGGACACTGAAGCTTTCTTT. Its translation: CASSPLARAVSDTEAFF.

The V and J genes are TRBV6-5 and TRBJ1-2; 8 nucleotides align to TRBD1. The CDR3 spans 14 residues. Germline CDR1 MNHEY, CDR2 SVGAGI. J lost 4 bases, V lost 2 bases, and 3 bases had no gene match. Here the CDR3 reads CASSYDRGRYGYTF. DNA of the CDR3: TGTGCCAGCAGTTACGACAGGGGCCGCTATGGCTACACCTTC.

This sequence joins TRBV18 and TRBJ2-3, with 9 bases matching TRBD1. The trim removed 6 bases at V and 2 bases at J, leaving 9 bases unmatched. The germline V gene encodes CDR1 KGHSH and CDR2 LQKENI. This CDR3 comprises 16 residues. CDR3 sequence (DNA): TGTGCCAGCTCCCCCCGACAGGGGGGAAACACAGATACGCAGTATTTT. Amino acid sequence: CASSPRQGGNTDTQYF.

About this clone itself: Other DNA sequences from this sample encode an identical CDR3 as well. The chain links TRBV6-6 to TRBJ2-3; D is unclear. The V gene's germline CDR1 is MNHNY and CDR2 SVGAGI (reference sequence). The CDR3 loop spans 11 amino acids. V was trimmed by 6 bases and J by 4 bases, leaving 5 bases between them. The CDR3 DNA is TGTGCCAGCAGCGCAGCAGATACGCAGTATTTT. It encodes CASSAADTQYF.

V and J are TRBV25-1 and TRBJ2-7; 8 nucleotides align to TRBD1. Germline CDR1 is MGHDK and CDR2 is SYGVNS. This CDR3 comprises 13 residues. The ends lost 3 bases at V and 6 bases at J; junction bases unmatched: 4. The CDR3 region is CASSDLGQGEQYF. CDR3 bases: TGTGCCAGCAGTGACCTAGGACAGGGCGAGCAGTACTTC.

This clone was seen a few times. The rearrangement joins TRBV7-4 to TRBJ2-7; tentative D call: TRBD2 (5 bases). There are 13 residues in the CDR3. From germline, CDR1 is SGHVT and CDR2 SQSDAQ. The ends were cut back, 6 bases at V and 3 bases at J, with 12 bases in the middle. In DNA, the CDR3 is TGTGCCAGCAGACCCCTAGCAGTCTACGAGCAGTACGTC. This gives the protein CASRPLAVYEQYV.

The chain couples TRBV6-5 to TRBJ1-2; possible D gene TRBD1, 6 bases. The length of the CDR3 is 15 residues. Looked up from germline, CDR1 is MNHEY and CDR2 is SVGAGI. V gave up 0 bases and J gave up 4 bases, with 12 bases separating them. CDR3 residues: CASSYSAGVTYGYTF. The CDR3 DNA sequence: TGTGCCAGCAGTTACTCGGCAGGGGTTACCTATGGCTACACCTTC.

V gene TRBV21-1 combines with J gene TRBJ2-7; TRBD1, as called in the table, went unchecked against the DNA. TRBV21-1 is a recognized pseudogene. The CDR3 spans 12 residues. The CDR3 is CASSPVAHEQYF. DNA for the CDR3: TGTGCCAGCAGCCCCGTGGCCCACGAGCAGTACTTC.

The chain links TRBV9 to TRBJ2-1; unclear D gene. Trimming removed 0 bases from V and 0 bases from J, with 7 bases in between. Germline CDR1 SGDLS, CDR2 YYNGEE. CDR3 length: 15 residues. CDR3 residues: CASSVGTSSYNEQFF. CDR3 DNA sequence: TGTGCCAGCAGCGTAGGAACAAGCTCCTACAATGAGCAGTTCTTC. Supplemented by reference TRBV9 and TRBJ2-1, the full variable domain reads DSGVTQTPKHLITATGQRVTLRCSPRSGDLSVYWYQQSLDQGLQFLIQYYNGEERAKGNILERFSAQQFPDLHSELNLSSLELGDSALYFCASSVGTSSYNEQFFGPGTRLTVL.

The chain uses TRBV7-3 and TRBJ2-1, with D possibly being TRBD1 (6 bases). The CDR3 covers 16 residues. Germline CDR1 reads SGHTA; CDR2 reads FQGTGA. Between the trimmed V and J ends, which lost 6 bases and 4 bases, there was a span of 19 bases. CDR3 nucleotides: TGTGCCAGCAGGGGGAAGCCGGGACACGGATACAATGAGCAGTTCTTC. Translated: CASRGKPGHGYNEQFF.

CDR3 DNA sequence: TGTGCCGTGGGGGAGGTAGCAGATACGCAGTATTTT. This encodes CAVGEVADTQYF. This sequence joins TRBV7-9 and TRBJ2-3; possible D gene TRBD2, 6 bases. V lost 11 bases and J lost 4, with 13 bases in between. Germline assignment: CDR1 SEHNR and CDR2 FQNEAQ (reference sequence). The CDR3 is 12 residues long. Supplemented by reference TRBV7-9 and TRBJ2-3, the full variable domain reads DTGVSQNPRHKITKRGQNVTFRCDPISEHNRLYWYRQTLGQGPEFLTYFQNEAQLEKSRLLSDRFSAERPKGSFSTLEIQRTEQGDSAMYLCAVGEVADTQYFGPGTRLTVL.

CDR3 coding DNA: TGCGCCAGCAGCCAAGGAACTTGGGACTCATCAAACACCATATATTTT. Amino acids: CASSQGTWDSSNTIYF. This chain uses TRBV4-3 with TRBJ1-3; D is perhaps TRBD1 (5 bases). The V end lost 1 base, the J end lost 6 bases, and 16 bases lay between the germline ends. Germline values: CDR1 LGHNA, CDR2 YSLEER. This CDR3 is 16 amino acids long.

Regarding this clone: The junction shows a germline mismatch at one end, possibly a read error. V gene TRBV7-9 combines with J gene TRBJ2-7; TRBD2 agrees at 8 bases. Germline-derived CDR1 and CDR2 are SEHNR and FQNEAQ (reference sequence). The CDR3 consists of 15 residues. CDR3 DNA: TGTTCCAGCAGCTTAGACGGGAGGGTCTCCTACGAGCAGTACTTC. Protein sequence: CSSSLDGRVSYEQYF.

The rearrangement links TRBV9 to TRBJ2-5; 8 bases match TRBD1. The last part of the DNA fits TRBJ2-7 better; the J call may be wrong. CDR3 length: 16 residues. The germline V gene has CDR1 SGDLS and CDR2 YYNGEE. In DNA form, the CDR3 reads TGTGCCAGCAGCGTAGGGGGGCAGGGGGCAATCTACGAGCAGTACTTC. Translation: CASSVGGQGAIYEQYF.

The chain joins TRBV5-1 to TRBJ2-7; the match to TRBD1 covers 9 bases. V was clipped by 0 bases and J by 6 bases; unmatched bases: 4. Germline V gives CDR1 SGHRS, CDR2 YFSETQ. The length of the CDR3 is 14 residues. The chain's CDR3 is CASSLGTGAGEQYF. DNA of the CDR3: TGCGCCAGCAGCTTGGGGACAGGGGCGGGCGAGCAGTACTTC. The whole variable domain, filled in from reference TRBV5-1 and TRBJ2-7, reads KAGVTQTPRYLIKTRGQQVTLSCSPISGHRSVSWYQQTPGQGLQFLFEYFSETQRNKGNFPGRFSGRQFSNSRSEMNVSTLELGDSALYLCASSLGTGAGEQYFGPGTRLTVT.

This clone was seen just once. This chain uses TRBV7-2 with TRBJ2-3; D is uncertain. Germline V gene lookup returns CDR1 SGHTA and CDR2 FQGNSA. The CDR3 covers 13 residues. Trimming left V 5 bases short and J 4 bases short, with 10 bases between. CDR3 region: CASSPFEADTQYF. CDR3 DNA: TGTGCCAGCAGCCCGTTTGAGGCAGATACGCAGTATTTT.

This clone was seen once. This chain uses TRBV19 with TRBJ2-7, with D possibly matching TRBD2 (6 bases). This CDR3 region has 13 residues. V lost 8 bases and J 6 bases, leaving 17 bases between the germline ends. The V gene's germline CDR1 is LNHDA and CDR2 SQIVND (reference sequence). CDR3: CASSTGVIREQYF. The DNA of the CDR3 is TGTGCCAGTTCGACGGGAGTTATTCGCGAGCAGTACTTC.

The chain joins TRBV27 to TRBJ2-1; D might be TRBD1 (5 bases). The V end lost 3 bases, the J end lost 2 bases, and 11 bases lay between the germline ends. The V gene's germline CDR1 is MNHEY and CDR2 SMNVEV (reference sequence). This CDR3 region has 15 residues. The CDR3 DNA follows: TGTGCCAGCAGTTTGAGACAGATGACCTACAATGAGCAGTTCTTC. It translates to CASSLRQMTYNEQFF.